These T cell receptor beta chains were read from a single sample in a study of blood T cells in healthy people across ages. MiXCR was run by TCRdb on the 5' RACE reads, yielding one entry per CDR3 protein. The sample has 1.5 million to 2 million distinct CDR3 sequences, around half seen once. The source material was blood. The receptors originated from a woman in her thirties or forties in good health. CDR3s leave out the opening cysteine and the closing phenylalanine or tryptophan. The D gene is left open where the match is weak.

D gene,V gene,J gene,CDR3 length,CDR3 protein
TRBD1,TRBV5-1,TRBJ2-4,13,ASSLVGTGVEEQY
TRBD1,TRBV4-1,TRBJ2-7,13,ASSQVWTGTYEQY
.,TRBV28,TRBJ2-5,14,ASSFWSGRGQETQY
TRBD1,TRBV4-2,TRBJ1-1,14,ASSQERDRSNTEAF
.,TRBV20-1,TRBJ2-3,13,SARGIPTPTDTQY
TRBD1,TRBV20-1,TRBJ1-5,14,SAGGGQGESNQPQH
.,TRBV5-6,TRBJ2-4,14,ASSTQGFLAKNIQY
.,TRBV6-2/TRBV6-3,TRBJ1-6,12,ASSPEVVRSPLH
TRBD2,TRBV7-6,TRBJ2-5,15,ASSLALAGAQGETQY
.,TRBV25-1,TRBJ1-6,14,ASSDGQREVWSPLH
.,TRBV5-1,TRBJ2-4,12,ASSLDGGTNIQY
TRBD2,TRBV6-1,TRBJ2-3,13,ASSAAGGVTDTQY
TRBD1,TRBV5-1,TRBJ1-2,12,ASSSWDRDYGYT
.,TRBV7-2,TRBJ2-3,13,ASSLGDLVPDTQY
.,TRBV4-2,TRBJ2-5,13,ASSQVSSEGETQY
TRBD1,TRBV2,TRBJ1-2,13,ASSGQGLSNYGYT
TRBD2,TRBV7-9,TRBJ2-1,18,ASSTNRPGLAGGPDNEQF
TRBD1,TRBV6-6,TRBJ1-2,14,ASSYLGGTGNYGYT
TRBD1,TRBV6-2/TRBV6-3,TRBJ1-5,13,ASRDGQGSSQPQH
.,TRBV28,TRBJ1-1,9,ASTRNTEAF
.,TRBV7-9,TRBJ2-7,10,ASSYIKDEQY
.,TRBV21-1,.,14,ASSKARGTGPHEQY
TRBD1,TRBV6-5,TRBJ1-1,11,ATGQGLYTEAF
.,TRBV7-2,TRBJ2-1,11,ASSTRSGGGQF
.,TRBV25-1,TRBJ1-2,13,ASSESSRVTYGYT
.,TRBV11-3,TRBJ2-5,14,ASSLGTGQHQETQY
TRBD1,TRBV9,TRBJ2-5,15,ASSPTGQGLSTETQY
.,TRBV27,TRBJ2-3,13,ASTSQFGGTDTQY
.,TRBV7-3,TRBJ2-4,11,ASSLQGWGIQY
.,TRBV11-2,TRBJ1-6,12,ASTSTGLNSPLH
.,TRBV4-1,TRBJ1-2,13,ASSQVGAVGNGYT
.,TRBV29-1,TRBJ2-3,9,SAGVTDTQY
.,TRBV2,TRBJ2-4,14,ASRKAGLEAKNIQY
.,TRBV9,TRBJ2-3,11,ASSVVPTDAQY
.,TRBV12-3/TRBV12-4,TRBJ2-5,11,ASAAFLGDEQY
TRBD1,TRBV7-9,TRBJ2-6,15,ASSSFGQGDGANVLT
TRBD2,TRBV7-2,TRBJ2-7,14,ASSAVAGATSYEQY
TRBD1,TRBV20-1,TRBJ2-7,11,SASRTGAVEQY
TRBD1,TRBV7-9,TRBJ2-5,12,ASSFRTGKETQY
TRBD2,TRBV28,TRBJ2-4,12,ASTGGGARNEQY
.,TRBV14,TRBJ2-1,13,ASSLAARGEDEQF
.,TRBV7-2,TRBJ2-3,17,ASSLHKIRTGRVLGTQY
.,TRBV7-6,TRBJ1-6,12,ASSPRGWDSPLH
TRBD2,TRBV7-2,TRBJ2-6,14,ASSRRGGVGANVLT
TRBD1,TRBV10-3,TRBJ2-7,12,AISRGPSSYEQY